The entry below describes one T cell receptor beta chain. The method was immunoSEQ multiplex PCR; TCRdb's version includes in-frame clones alone and lacks a portion of them. Here the sample spans about 160,000 clones, roughly 78% being singletons. This sample was taken from a study of blood T cell repertoires in COVID-19. Study context: The United States, Italy and Spain supplied acute and convalescent COVID-19 samples.

This CDR3 has 15 residues. The germline V gene has CDR1 KGHSH and CDR2 LQKENI. With V trimmed by 1 base and J by 5 bases, 3 bases remained unmatched. V and J are TRBV18 and TRBJ1-1; 11 nucleotides match TRBD1. The sequence was collected from a woman aged 55-70 years with COVID-19, enrolled during active disease. The sequencing sample was made of peripheral blood. CDR3 DNA sequence: TGTGCCAGCTCACCACAGGGACAGGGGGGGACTGAAGCTTTCTTT. It is translated as CASSPQGQGGTEAFF.